This passage covers 5 T cell receptor beta chains from one sample sequenced in a study of blood T cell repertoires in COVID-19. Clones were sequenced by immunoSEQ multiplex PCR, and TCRdb holds only the in-frame ones, with some missing. The table shows about 160,000 clones, with roughly 93% occurring only once. The sequenced material came from peripheral blood. All receptors derive from a woman between 55 and 75 years old with COVID-19, enrolled during active disease.

This rearrangement joins TRBV2 to TRBJ1-2; D is unresolved. Germline values: CDR1 SNHLY, CDR2 FYNNEI. Trimming cost V 9 bases and J 8 bases, with 16 bases left between them. The CDR3 contains 12 residues. In DNA form, the CDR3 reads TGTGCCAGTTCGAGGCGGGCGCAAGGCTACACCTTC. Its translation is CASSRRAQGYTF.

The J gene is TRBJ2-5, the V gene TRBV6-5; TRBD2 might be the D (5 bases). The V gene lost 10 bases and the J gene lost 5 bases, with 23 bases spanning the gap. The CDR3 runs 15 residues. The germline gives CDR1 MNHEY, CDR2 SVGAGI. CDR3 sequence: CATNPPGNGGETQYF. CDR3 DNA sequence: TGTGCCACCAATCCCCCGGGGAACGGTGGGGAGACCCAGTACTTC.

This clone was observed once. The V call is TRBV6-5, the J call TRBJ1-2, with 7 nucleotides matching TRBD1. Looked up from germline, CDR1 is MNHEY and CDR2 is SVGAGI. The CDR3 runs 14 residues. J was trimmed by 2 bases and V by 6 bases; bases with no gene match: 6. The CDR3 DNA sequence: TGTGCCAGCAGCCCGGACAGGATGAACTATGGCTACACCTTC. Its translation: CASSPDRMNYGYTF.

This clone was found once. The V gene is TRBV6-5, the J gene TRBJ1-2, with D possibly being TRBD1 (6 bases). The CDR3 contains 15 residues. Trimming removed 6 bases from V and 10 bases from J, with 24 bases in between. CDR1 and CDR2 (germline): MNHEY, SVGAGI. This CDR3 reads CASRHRDTLFRFYTF. The CDR3 DNA is TGTGCCAGCAGACACCGGGACACCCTTTTTCGATTCTACACCTTC.

V usage is TRBV29-1 and J usage is TRBJ1-1; no firm D call. The V gene lost 6 bases and the J gene lost 5 bases, with 16 bases spanning the gap. This CDR3 has 13 amino acids. The germline CDR1 and CDR2 sequences are SQVTM and ANQGSEA. CDR3 sequence: CSVAAPERTEAFF. CDR3 nucleotides: TGCAGCGTCGCCGCCCCAGAGCGGACTGAAGCTTTCTTT.